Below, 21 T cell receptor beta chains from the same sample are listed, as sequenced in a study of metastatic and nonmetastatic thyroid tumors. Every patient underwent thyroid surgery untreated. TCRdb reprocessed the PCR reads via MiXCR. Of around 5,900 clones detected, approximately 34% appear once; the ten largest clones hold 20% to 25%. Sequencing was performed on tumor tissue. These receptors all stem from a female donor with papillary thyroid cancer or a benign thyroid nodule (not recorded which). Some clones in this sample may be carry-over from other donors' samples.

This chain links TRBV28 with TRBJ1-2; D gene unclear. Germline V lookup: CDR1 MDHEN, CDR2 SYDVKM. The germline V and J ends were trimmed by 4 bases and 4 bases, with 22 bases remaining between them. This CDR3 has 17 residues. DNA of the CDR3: TGTGCCAGCAGTTCACGCCCTTTGACCGTACCACTCTATGGCTACACCTTC. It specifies CASSSRPLTVPLYGYTF.

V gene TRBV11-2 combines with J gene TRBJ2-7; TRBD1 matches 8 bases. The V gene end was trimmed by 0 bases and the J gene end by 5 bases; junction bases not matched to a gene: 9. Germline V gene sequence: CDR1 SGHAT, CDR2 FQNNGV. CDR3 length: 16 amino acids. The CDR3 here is CASSLDRSGGMHEQYF. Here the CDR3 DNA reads TGTGCCAGCAGCTTAGATCGGTCAGGGGGCATGCACGAGCAGTACTTC.

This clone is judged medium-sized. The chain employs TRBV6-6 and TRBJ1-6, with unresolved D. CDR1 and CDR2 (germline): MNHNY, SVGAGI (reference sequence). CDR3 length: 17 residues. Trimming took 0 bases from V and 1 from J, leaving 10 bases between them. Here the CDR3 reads CASSYSSLLSYNSPLHF. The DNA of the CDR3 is TGTGCCAGCAGTTACTCGAGTTTGTTATCCTATAATTCACCCCTCCACTTT.

CDR3 DNA: TGTGCCAGCAGTTCCAGAAACACAGATACGCAGTATTTT. Residues: CASSSRNTDTQYF. The V call is TRBV27, the J call TRBJ2-3; no clear D gene. V gave up 4 bases and J gave up 2 bases, with 7 bases separating them. Germline CDR1 MNHEY, CDR2 SMNVEV (reference sequence). The CDR3 loop spans 13 amino acids.

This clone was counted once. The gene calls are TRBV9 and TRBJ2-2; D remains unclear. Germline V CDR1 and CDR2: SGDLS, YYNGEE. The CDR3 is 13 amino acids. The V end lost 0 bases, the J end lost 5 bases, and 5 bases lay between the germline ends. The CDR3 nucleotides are TGTGCCAGCAGCGTAGTGGATACCGGGGAGCTGTTTTTT. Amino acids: CASSVVDTGELFF.

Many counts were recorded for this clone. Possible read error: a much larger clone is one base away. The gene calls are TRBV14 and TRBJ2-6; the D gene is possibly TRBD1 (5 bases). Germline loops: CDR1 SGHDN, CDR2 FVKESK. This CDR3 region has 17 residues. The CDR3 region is CASSQDLSGSGADVLTF. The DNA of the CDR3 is TGTGCCAGCAGCCAAGATCTAAGTGGCTCTGGGGCCGACGTCCTGACTTTC.

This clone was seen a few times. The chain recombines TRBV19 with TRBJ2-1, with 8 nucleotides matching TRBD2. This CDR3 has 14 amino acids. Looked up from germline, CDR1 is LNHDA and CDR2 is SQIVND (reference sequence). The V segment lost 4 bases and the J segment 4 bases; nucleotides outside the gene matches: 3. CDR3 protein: CASSTGLAYNEQFF. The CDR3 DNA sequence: TGTGCCAGTAGTACCGGACTAGCTTACAATGAGCAGTTCTTC. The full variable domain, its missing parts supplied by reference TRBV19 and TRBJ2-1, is DGGITQSPKYLFRKEGQNVTLSCEQNLNHDAMYWYRQDPGQGLRLIYYSQIVNDFQKGDIAEGYSVSREKKESFPLTVTSAQKNPTAFYLCASSTGLAYNEQFFGPGTRLTVL.

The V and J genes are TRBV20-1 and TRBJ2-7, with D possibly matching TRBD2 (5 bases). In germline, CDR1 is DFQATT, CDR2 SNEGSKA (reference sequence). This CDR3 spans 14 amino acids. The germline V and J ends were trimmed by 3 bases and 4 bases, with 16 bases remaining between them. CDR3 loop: CSASEAGVGYEQYF. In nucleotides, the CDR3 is TGCAGTGCTAGCGAGGCCGGGGTCGGGTACGAGCAGTACTTC.

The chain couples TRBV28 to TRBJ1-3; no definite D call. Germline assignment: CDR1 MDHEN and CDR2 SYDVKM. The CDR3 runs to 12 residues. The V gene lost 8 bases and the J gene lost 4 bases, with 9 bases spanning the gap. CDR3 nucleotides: TGTGCCAGCTGCGAATCGGGAAACACCATATATTTT. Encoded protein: CASCESGNTIYF.

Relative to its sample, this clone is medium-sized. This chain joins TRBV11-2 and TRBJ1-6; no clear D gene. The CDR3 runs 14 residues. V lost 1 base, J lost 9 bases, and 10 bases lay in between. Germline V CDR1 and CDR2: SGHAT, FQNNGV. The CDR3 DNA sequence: TGTGCCAGCAGCTTAGTAATAGTGACTTCACCCCTCCACTTT. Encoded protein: CASSLVIVTSPLHF. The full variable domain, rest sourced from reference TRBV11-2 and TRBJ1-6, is EAGVAQSPRYKIIEKRQSVAFWCNPISGHATLYWYQQILGQGPKLLIQFQNNGVVDDSQLPKDRFSAERLKGVDSTLKIQPAKLEDSAVYLCASSLVIVTSPLHFGNGTRLTVT.

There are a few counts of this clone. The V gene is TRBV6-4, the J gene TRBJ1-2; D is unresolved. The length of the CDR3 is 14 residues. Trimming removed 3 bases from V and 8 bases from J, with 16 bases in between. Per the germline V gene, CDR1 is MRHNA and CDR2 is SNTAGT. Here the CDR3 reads CASSEIPGLRGYTF. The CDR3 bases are TGTGCCAGCAGTGAGATACCGGGGTTGAGGGGCTACACCTTC.

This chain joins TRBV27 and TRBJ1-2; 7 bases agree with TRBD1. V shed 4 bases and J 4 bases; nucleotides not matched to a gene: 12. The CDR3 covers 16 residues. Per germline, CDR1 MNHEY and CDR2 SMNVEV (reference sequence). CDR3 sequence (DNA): TGTGCCAGCAGTTCACTCACAGGGGCCTACCTCTATGGCTACACCTTC. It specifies CASSSLTGAYLYGYTF.

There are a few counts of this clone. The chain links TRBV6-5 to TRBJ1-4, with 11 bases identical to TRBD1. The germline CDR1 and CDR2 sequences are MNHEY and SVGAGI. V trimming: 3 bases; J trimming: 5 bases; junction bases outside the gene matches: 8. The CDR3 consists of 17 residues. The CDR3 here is CASSYGTGGGGNEKLFF. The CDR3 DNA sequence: TGTGCCAGCAGTTATGGGACAGGGGGAGGAGGGAATGAAAAACTGTTTTTT.

In DNA, the CDR3 is TGTGCCAGCACCCACAGCTACGAGCAGTACTTC. It translates to CASTHSYEQYF. The rearrangement joins TRBV6-1 to TRBJ2-7; D ambiguous. V was shortened by 7 bases and J by 3 bases, with 7 bases between the two germline ends. Germline V gene lookup returns CDR1 MNHNS and CDR2 SASEGT. The CDR3 spans 11 residues.

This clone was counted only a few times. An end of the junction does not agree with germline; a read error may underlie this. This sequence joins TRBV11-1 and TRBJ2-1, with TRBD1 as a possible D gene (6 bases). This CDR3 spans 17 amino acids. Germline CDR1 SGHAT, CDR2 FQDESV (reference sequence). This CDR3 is CAGRPDSAIFLLNEQLF. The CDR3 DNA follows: TGTGCCGGCAGACCGGACAGCGCCATATTCCTTCTCAATGAGCAGCTCTTC.

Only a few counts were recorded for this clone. As DNA, the CDR3 is TGTGCCAGCAGTTACTCACCAGCGGGAGGGCCCAATGAGCAGTTCTTC. It encodes CASSYSPAGGPNEQFF. This sequence joins TRBV6-5 and TRBJ2-1; 10 bases agree with TRBD2. The V segment lost 0 bases and the J segment 6 bases; nucleotides outside the gene matches: 5. Germline CDR1 MNHEY, CDR2 SVGAGI. The CDR3 contains 16 residues.

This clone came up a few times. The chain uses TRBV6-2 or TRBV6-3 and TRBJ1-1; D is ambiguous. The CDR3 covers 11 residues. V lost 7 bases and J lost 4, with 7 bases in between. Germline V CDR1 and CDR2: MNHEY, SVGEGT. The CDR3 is CASTQGTEAFF. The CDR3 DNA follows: TGTGCCAGCACCCAAGGCACTGAAGCTTTCTTT.

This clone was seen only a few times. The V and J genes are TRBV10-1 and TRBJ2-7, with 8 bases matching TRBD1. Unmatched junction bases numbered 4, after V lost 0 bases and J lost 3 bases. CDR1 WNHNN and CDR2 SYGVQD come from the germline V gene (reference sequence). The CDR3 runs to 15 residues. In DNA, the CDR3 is TGCGCCAGCAGTGAGTCACGGGACAGGCACTACGAGCAGTACTTC. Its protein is CASSESRDRHYEQYF.

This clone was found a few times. CDR3 sequence reads: CASSYSRTSGSNEQYF. Written as DNA, the CDR3 is TGTGCCAGCAGTTACTCTCGTACTAGCGGGAGCAACGAGCAGTACTTC. This chain joins TRBV6-5 and TRBJ2-7; 11 positions match TRBD2. The CDR3 covers 16 residues. The germline gives CDR1 MNHEY, CDR2 SVGAGI. The V and J ends lost 0 bases and 5 bases, in that order; junction bases with no gene match: 6.

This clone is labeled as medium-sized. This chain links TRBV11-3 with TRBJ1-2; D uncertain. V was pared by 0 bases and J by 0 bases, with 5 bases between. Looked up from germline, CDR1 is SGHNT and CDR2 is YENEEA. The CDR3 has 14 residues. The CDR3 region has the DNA TGTGCCAGCAGCTTAGAGGGGTCTAACTATGGCTACACCTTC. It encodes CASSLEGSNYGYTF.

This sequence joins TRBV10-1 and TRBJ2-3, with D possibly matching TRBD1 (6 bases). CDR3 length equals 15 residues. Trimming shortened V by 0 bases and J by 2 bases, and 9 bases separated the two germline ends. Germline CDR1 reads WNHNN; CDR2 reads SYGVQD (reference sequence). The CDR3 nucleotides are TGCGCCAGCAGTGAGTCTGGACAGAACACAGATACGCAGTATTTT. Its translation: CASSESGQNTDTQYF.